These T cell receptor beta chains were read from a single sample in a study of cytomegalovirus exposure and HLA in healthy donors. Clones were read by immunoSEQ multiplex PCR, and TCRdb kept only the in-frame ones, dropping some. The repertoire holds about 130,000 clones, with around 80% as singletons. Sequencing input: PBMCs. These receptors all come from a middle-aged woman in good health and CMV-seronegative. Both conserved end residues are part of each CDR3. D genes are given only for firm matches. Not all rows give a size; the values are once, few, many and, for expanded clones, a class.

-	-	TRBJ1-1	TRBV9	TGTGCCAGCACTCCCGGGACAACGAACACTGAAGCTTTCTTT	CASTPGTTNTEAFF
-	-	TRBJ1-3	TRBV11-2	TGTGCCAGCAGCTTAGGGCGGATCTCTGGAAACACCATATATTTT	CASSLGRISGNTIYF
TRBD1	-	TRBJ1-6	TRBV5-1	TGCGCCAGCAGCTTGGACAGGGGGCTTAATTCACCCCTCCACTTT	CASSLDRGLNSPLHF
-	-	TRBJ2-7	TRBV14	TGTGCCAGCAGCCTCAGTCGGGGTCCCTACGAGCAGTACTTC	CASSLSRGPYEQYF
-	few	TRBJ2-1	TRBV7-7	TGTGCTAGCAGCCCAAACCGGGACAATGAGCAGTTCTTC	CASSPNRDNEQFF
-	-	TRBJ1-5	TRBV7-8	TGTGCCAGCAGCGCAAACCGGGCCCAGGGTAATCAGCCCCAGCATTTT	CASSANRAQGNQPQHF
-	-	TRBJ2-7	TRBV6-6	TGTGCCAGCAGTTACTCAGGGGGCGAGCAGTACTTC	CASSYSGGEQYF
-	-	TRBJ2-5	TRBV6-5	TGTGCCAGCAGCCGGAGGGAGACCCAGTACTTC	CASSRRETQYF
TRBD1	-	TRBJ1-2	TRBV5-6	TGTGCCAGCAGCGGGACAGGGAACTATGGCTACACCTTC	CASSGTGNYGYTF
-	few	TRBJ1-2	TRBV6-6	TGTGCCAGCAGTTACTCACGGGTATACTATGGCTACACCTTC	CASSYSRVYYGYTF
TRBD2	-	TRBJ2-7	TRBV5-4	TGTGCCAGCAGCTGGGGACTAGGGGGGATCGACGAGCAGTACTTC	CASSWGLGGIDEQYF
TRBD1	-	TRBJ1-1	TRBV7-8	TGTGCCAGCTGCTGGGAGATGGACAGGCGGCCGAACACTGAAGCTTTCTTT	CASCWEMDRRPNTEAFF
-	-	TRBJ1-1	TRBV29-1	TGCAGCGTTGAGAAACAGACGAACACTGAAGCTTTCTTT	CSVEKQTNTEAFF
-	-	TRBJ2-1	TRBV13	TGTGCCAGCAGCCCCATGGGCCCCTCCTACAATGAGCAGTTCTTC	CASSPMGPSYNEQFF
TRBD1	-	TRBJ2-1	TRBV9	TGTGCCAGCAGCGCCTCCGGGACAGCGGCCTACAATGAGCAGTTCTTC	CASSASGTAAYNEQFF
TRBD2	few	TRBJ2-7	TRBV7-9	TGTGCCAGCAGCGGGGGGGGTGGGACTCAAAGACTGGTCTACGAGCAGTACTTC	CASSGGGGTQRLVYEQYF
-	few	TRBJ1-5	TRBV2	TGTGCCAGCGAACTACAGCCCCAGCATTTT	CASELQPQHF
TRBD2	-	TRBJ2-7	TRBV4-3	TGCGCCAGCAGCCAACCCACTAGCGGGGGGGCTGCCTACGAGCAGTACTTC	CASSQPTSGGAAYEQYF
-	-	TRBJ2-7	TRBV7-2	TGTGCCAGCAGCTTAGTGTTTGCGGGGGCCAACGAGCAGTACTTC	CASSLVFAGANEQYF